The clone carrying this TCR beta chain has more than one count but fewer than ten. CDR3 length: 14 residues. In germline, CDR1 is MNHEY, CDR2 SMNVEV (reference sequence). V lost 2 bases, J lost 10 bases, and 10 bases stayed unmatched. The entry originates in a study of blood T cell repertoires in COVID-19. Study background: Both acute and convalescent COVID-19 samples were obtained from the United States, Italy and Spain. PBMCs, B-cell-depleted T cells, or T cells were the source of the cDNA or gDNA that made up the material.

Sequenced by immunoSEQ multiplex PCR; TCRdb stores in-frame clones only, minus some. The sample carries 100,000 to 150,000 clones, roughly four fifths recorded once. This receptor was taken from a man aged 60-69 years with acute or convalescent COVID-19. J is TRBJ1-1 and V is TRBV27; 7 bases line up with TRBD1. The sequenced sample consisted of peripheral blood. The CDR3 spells CASSLGAGGVGAFF. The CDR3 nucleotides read TGTGCCAGCAGTTTAGGTGCAGGGGGTGTAGGAGCTTTCTTT.